Following are 30 T cell receptor beta chains from one sample sequenced in a study of blood T cells in healthy people across ages. Primers used in a second PCR of about 6 to 11 cycles were a sample-barcoded 5' primer and a J-beta primer mix. MiXCR, applied by TCRdb to the 5' RACE reads, yields one record per CDR3 protein. The table includes about 1.4 million distinct CDR3 sequences, roughly 60% detected once. Input material: blood. The receptors stem from a man aged 18 to 29 in good health.

V usage is TRBV6-6 and J usage is TRBJ2-7, with D unresolved. TRBJ2-5 matches the DNA end more closely, so the J call is doubtful. The germline CDR1 and CDR2 sequences are MNHNY and SVGAGI (reference sequence). CDR3 size: 17 residues. The CDR3 is CASSYSSEIGYQETQYF. The CDR3 DNA reads as TGTGCCAGCAGTTACTCGTCAGAGATAGGTTACCAAGAGACCCAGTACTTC.

About this clonotype itself: This may stem from a read error, because a much larger clone lies one nucleotide away. V gene TRBV20-1 combines with J gene TRBJ2-6; no definite D call. The CDR3 spans 14 residues. CDR1 is DFQATT, CDR2 SNEGSKA, per germline (reference sequence). V shed 3 bases and J shed 2 bases, with 8 bases lying between them. The CDR3 DNA is TGCAGTGCTAGTCGCGTCCCTGGGGCCAACGTCCTGACTTTC. Protein product: CSASRVPGANVLTF.

V gene TRBV27 combines with J gene TRBJ1-4; a weak D match, TRBD1 (6 bases). Deletions cut 2 bases from V and 8 bases from J, with 12 bases between. Germline CDR1 and CDR2: MNHEY and SMNVEV (reference sequence). The CDR3 totals 14 residues. The CDR3 loop is CASSLIRGSEKLFF. In DNA form, the CDR3 reads TGTGCCAGCAGTTTAATCAGGGGCAGCGAAAAACTGTTTTTT.

This chain uses TRBV11-2 with TRBJ1-2; 9 nucleotides agree with TRBD1. CDR3 size: 17 residues. Unmatched junction bases numbered 13, after V lost 4 bases and J lost 4 bases. Germline assignment: CDR1 SGHAT and CDR2 FQNNGV. The CDR3 DNA sequence: TGTGCCAGCAGCTACACAACCGGGACAGGGATGAGCTATGGCTACACCTTC. This sequence encodes CASSYTTGTGMSYGYTF.

With respect to this clonotype: The junction differs from germline at one of its ends, possibly a read error. The chain recombines TRBV6-5 with TRBJ1-4; D is perhaps TRBD1 (5 bases). Germline V gene sequence: CDR1 MNHEY, CDR2 SVGAGI. This CDR3 spans 17 amino acids. CDR3 in DNA: TGTGCCAGCAGTGGGCAGTTCCAGGGTGCAACTAAGGAAAAACTGTTTTTT. Translated, it gives CASSGQFQGATKEKLFF.

CDR3 loop: CATSREGTGGEQYF. CDR3 in DNA: TGTGCCACCAGCAGAGAAGGTACGGGGGGCGAGCAGTACTTC. J is TRBJ2-7 and V is TRBV15, with 7 bases lining up with TRBD2. Losses at the gene ends were 0 bases for V and 6 bases for J; bases not matched to a gene: 5. This CDR3 comprises 14 residues. Germline lookup yields CDR1 LNHNV and CDR2 YYDKDF (reference sequence).

V usage is TRBV11-2 and J usage is TRBJ1-4; D is unresolved. Germline V gene sequence: CDR1 SGHAT, CDR2 FQNNGV. Trimming removed 7 bases from V and 6 bases from J, with 15 bases in between. The CDR3 loop spans 14 amino acids. DNA of the CDR3: TGTGCCAGCACCACACCGGCGGAATATGAAAAACTGTTTTTT. As protein: CASTTPAEYEKLFF.

This clonotype was counted only a few times. The DNA of the CDR3 is TGTGCCAGTAGCGATCCCGGGACGGTCTATGGCTACACCTTC. Its translation: CASSDPGTVYGYTF. The V and J genes are TRBV2 and TRBJ1-2; weak D call: TRBD1 (5 bases). Per the germline V gene, CDR1 is SNHLY and CDR2 is FYNNEI. V was pared by 9 bases and J by 4 bases, with 18 bases between. This CDR3 comprises 14 residues.

The sample holds a few counts of this clonotype. The V gene is TRBV12-3 or TRBV12-4, the J gene TRBJ1-4, with D maybe TRBD1 (6 bases). V shed 6 bases and J shed 9 bases, with 17 bases lying between them. This CDR3 spans 14 amino acids. CDR3 protein: CASRVRQADKKLFF. The DNA of the CDR3 is TGTGCCAGCAGAGTGCGACAGGCGGACAAAAAACTGTTTTTT.

In this sample, this clonotype turned up a few times. The chain uses TRBV2 and TRBJ2-3; maybe TRBD1 (5 bases). Trimming took 6 bases from V and 6 from J, leaving 10 bases between them. The V gene's germline CDR1 is SNHLY and CDR2 FYNNEI. CDR3 length: 12 amino acids. The CDR3 DNA reads TGTGCCAGCAGGATCAGGGCGGATACGCAGTATTTT. Translated: CASRIRADTQYF. Drawing the rest from reference TRBV2 and TRBJ2-3, the complete variable domain is EPEVTQTPSHQVTQMGQEVILRCVPISNHLYFYWYRQILGQKVEFLVSFYNNEISEKSEIFDDQFSVERPDGSNFTLKIRSTKLEDSAMYFCASRIRADTQYFGPGTRLTVL.

This rearrangement joins TRBV5-1 to TRBJ1-1, with a tentative D call TRBD1 (5 bases). This CDR3 has 15 residues. V was cut by 5 bases and J by 0 bases, with 14 bases left in between. The germline V gene encodes CDR1 SGHRS and CDR2 YFSETQ. The CDR3 bases are TGCGCCAGCAGTCTCCAGGGACCCATGAACACTGAAGCTTTCTTT. It codes for CASSLQGPMNTEAFF.

This clonotype was counted between two and nine times. A read error may produce the germline difference seen at one junction end. This sequence joins TRBV7-9 and TRBJ2-1; 10 bases are a match to TRBD2. This CDR3 is built from 15 residues. Germline V gene sequence: CDR1 SEHNR, CDR2 FQNEAQ (reference sequence). The CDR3 coding sequence is TGTGCCAGCAGTTTAGGGGCTAGCGGGAGCAATGAGCAGTTCTTC. Translated, it gives CASSLGASGSNEQFF.

The chain recombines TRBV27 with TRBJ2-1; D possibly uses TRBD1 or TRBD2 (5 bases each). The V gene's germline CDR1 is MNHEY and CDR2 SMNVEV (reference sequence). The CDR3 has 15 residues. Trimming stripped 3 bases from V and 4 bases from J, with 13 bases between. The CDR3 DNA is TGTGCCAGCAGTTTGTGGGGCGGCGGGTACAATGAGCAGTTCTTC. Encoded protein: CASSLWGGGYNEQFF.

This clonotype was counted between two and nine times. Here the CDR3 reads CSARDRPGFVQYF. CDR3 nucleotides: TGCAGTGCTAGAGATCGTCCCGGTTTTGTTCAGTACTTC. The chain recombines TRBV20-1 with TRBJ2-4, with D unclear. The CDR3 is 13 residues long. From germline, CDR1 is DFQATT and CDR2 SNEGSKA (reference sequence). V lost 0 bases and J 11 bases, leaving 14 bases between the germline ends.

This clonotype showed up just a few times. The chain employs TRBV10-3 and TRBJ1-2, with D perhaps TRBD1 (5 bases). The germline V gene has CDR1 ENHRY and CDR2 SYGVKD. This CDR3 comprises 16 residues. V gave up 2 bases and J gave up 5 bases, with 18 bases separating them. The CDR3 DNA reads TGTGCCATCAGTGAGATCGTGGGGGTAACGGGTTATGGCTACACCTTC. This sequence encodes CAISEIVGVTGYGYTF.

This clonotype was observed a handful of times. V and J are TRBV7-9 and TRBJ2-7, with 7 bases aligning to TRBD1. Germline-derived CDR1 and CDR2 are SEHNR and FQNEAQ (reference sequence). The CDR3 length is 13 residues. The junction had 6 bases not matched to a gene; V was cut back by 5 bases and J by 5 bases. CDR3 bases: TGTGCCAGCAGCCCCTATGACAGGGACGAGCAGTACTTC. Translating it yields CASSPYDRDEQYF.

The chain combines TRBV7-9 with TRBJ2-5; possible D gene TRBD1, 5 bases. The DNA end is a closer match to TRBJ2-7, so the J assignment may be wrong. This CDR3 spans 13 amino acids. Germline CDR1 and CDR2: SEHNR and FQNEAQ (reference sequence). The CDR3 DNA reads as TGTGCCGGAGTGGACACTATCTCCTACGAGCAGTACTTC. Its protein is CAGVDTISYEQYF.

J is TRBJ1-1 and V is TRBV28; 10 bases are a match to TRBD1. With V trimmed by 2 bases and J by 4 bases, 7 bases remained unmatched. CDR1 is MDHEN and CDR2 is SYDVKM in the germline V gene. CDR3 length: 16 amino acids. Here the CDR3 DNA reads TGTGCCAGCAGTTTAGGGACAGGGGAGTTGATCACTGAAGCTTTCTTT. Translated: CASSLGTGELITEAFF.

This sequence joins TRBV6-5 and TRBJ1-2; the D gene is possibly TRBD1 (5 bases). The germline V and J ends were trimmed by 3 bases and 3 bases, with 11 bases remaining between them. There are 14 residues in the CDR3. CDR1 is MNHEY and CDR2 is SVGAGI in the germline V gene. CDR3 amino acids: CASSYLAGDYGYTF. The CDR3 bases are TGTGCCAGCAGTTATTTGGCGGGGGACTATGGCTACACCTTC.

The CDR3 nucleotides read TGTGCCAGCAGTGAATCTAGAGTTGATACGCAGTATTTT. This encodes CASSESRVDTQYF. The chain joins TRBV2 to TRBJ2-3; unclear D gene. The CDR3 sequence is 13 residues long. CDR1 and CDR2 (germline): SNHLY, FYNNEI. Trimming removed 2 bases at V and 6 bases at J, with 9 bases between.

The chain has TRBV14 and TRBJ1-6; TRBD1 matches at 7 bases. V was clipped by 5 bases and J by 7 bases; unmatched bases: 11. The germline V gene has CDR1 SGHDN and CDR2 FVKESK. The CDR3 totals 16 residues. The CDR3 reads CASSAEGQYPNSPLHF. CDR3 nucleotides: TGTGCCAGCAGCGCCGAGGGACAGTATCCAAATTCACCCCTCCACTTT.

V usage is TRBV12-3 or TRBV12-4 and J usage is TRBJ2-7; a weak D match, TRBD1 (5 bases). Between the trimmed V and J ends, which lost 7 bases and 0 bases, there was a span of 13 bases. The CDR3 spans 14 residues. This CDR3 is CASTWGGLSYEQYF. CDR3 in DNA: TGTGCCAGCACCTGGGGCGGCCTCTCCTACGAGCAGTACTTC.

The chain carries TRBV5-5 and TRBJ2-2; D might be TRBD2 (6 bases). Germline assignment: CDR1 SGHKS and CDR2 YYEKEE (reference sequence). The V gene lost 2 bases and the J gene lost 7 bases, with 18 bases spanning the gap. This CDR3 contains 16 residues. This chain's CDR3 is CASSLGGVAYVGELFF. In DNA form, the CDR3 reads TGTGCCAGCAGCTTAGGCGGGGTGGCGTATGTCGGGGAGCTGTTTTTT.

This clonotype was counted a single time. A much larger clone sits a single nucleotide away, making a read error possible. This chain connects TRBV6-2 or TRBV6-3 to TRBJ2-5; 9 bases align to TRBD1. The CDR3 is 14 amino acids. Germline CDR1 and CDR2: MNHEY and SVGEGT. Trimming removed 2 bases from V and 11 bases from J; junction bases left unmatched: 9. The CDR3 reads CASSYRTGADEQYF. The CDR3 nucleotides are TGTGCCAGCAGTTACAGGACAGGGGCGGATGAGCAGTACTTC.

Only a few counts were recorded for this clonotype. The genes are TRBV20-1 and TRBJ2-1, with TRBD2 identical over 13 bases. With V trimmed by 0 bases and J by 4 bases, 3 bases remained unmatched. CDR3 size: 16 residues. From germline, CDR1 is DFQATT and CDR2 SNEGSKA (reference sequence). CDR3: CSARDRTSGGYNEQFF. The CDR3 DNA reads as TGCAGTGCTAGAGATCGGACTAGCGGGGGTTACAATGAGCAGTTCTTC.

The chain uses TRBV28 and TRBJ2-2; D call uncertain. CDR1 and CDR2 (germline): MDHEN, SYDVKM. This CDR3 spans 14 amino acids. V was clipped by 3 bases and J by 2 bases, with 7 bases between them. The CDR3 here is CASSFSPNTGELFF. The CDR3 nucleotides are TGTGCCAGCAGTTTCTCCCCAAACACCGGGGAGCTGTTTTTT.

The genes are TRBV29-1 and TRBJ2-5; D is perhaps TRBD2 (7 bases). CDR3 length: 14 residues. The V end was cut by 4 bases, the J end by 1 base, with 13 bases between. Germline V lookup: CDR1 SQVTM, CDR2 ANQGSEA. CDR3 coding DNA: TGCAGCGTTGTTTTGAGGGGGGGCCAAGAGACCCAGTACTTC. This translates into CSVVLRGGQETQYF.

The genes are TRBV9 and TRBJ1-2; D gene ambiguous. Germline V gives CDR1 SGDLS, CDR2 YYNGEE. V lost 6 bases and J lost 4, with 10 bases in between. The CDR3 has 12 residues. The CDR3 here is CASIGSGYGYTF. The CDR3 DNA sequence: TGTGCCAGCATTGGCAGCGGCTATGGCTACACCTTC.

The chain has TRBV2 and TRBJ2-4; 8 bases agree with TRBD2. Matching the DNA end better, TRBJ2-7 makes the J call doubtful. Germline V gene sequence: CDR1 SNHLY, CDR2 FYNNEI. The CDR3 totals 15 residues. The CDR3 loop is CASKPRVAGSYEQYF. CDR3 sequence (DNA): TGTGCCAGCAAACCGAGGGTAGCGGGGAGTTACGAGCAGTACTTC.

This chain's CDR3 is CSAATGAGWLFF. Written as DNA, the CDR3 is TGCAGTGCGGCGACAGGGGCCGGTTGGCTGTTTTTT. The rearrangement links TRBV20-1 to TRBJ1-4; 8 nucleotides match TRBD1. Germline CDR1 is DFQATT and CDR2 is SNEGSKA (reference sequence). V dropped 6 bases and J dropped 14; count of bases not matched to a gene: 11. The CDR3 is 12 residues long.